These 20 T cell receptor beta chains were sequenced from one sample in a study of Ad26.COV2.S vaccination and SARS-CoV-2 variants. Some clones are missing from TCRdb's copy, which holds only in-frame ones; the method was immunoSEQ multiplex PCR. The sample yields 440,000 or so clones, less than 95% seen once. The treatment denotes: about 20 received Ad26.COV2.S at low or high dose, single or two shots; about 5 received placebo; per-sample allocation not given. Samples analyzed were those drawn on day 63 after the first vaccine or placebo injection. The sample was peripheral blood, taken in a trial of Ad26.COV2.S vaccine versus placebo. Source of these receptors: a person aged 18-60 years who received the Ad26.COV2.S COVID-19 vaccine or a placebo.

The CDR3 region has the DNA TGTGCCATCAGTGAGACTGACCGTAATTCACCCCTCCACTTT. Protein: CAISETDRNSPLHF. The chain has TRBV10-3 and TRBJ1-6, with no clear D. The CDR3 totals 14 residues. Per the germline V gene, CDR1 is ENHRY and CDR2 is SYGVKD. The V end was cut by 2 bases, the J end by 6 bases, with 8 bases between.

The chain joins TRBV28 to TRBJ2-7, with 8 positions matching TRBD2. The germline gives CDR1 MDHEN, CDR2 SYDVKM. This CDR3 is built from 16 residues. The V and J ends lost 3 bases and 0 bases, in that order; junction bases with no gene match: 7. The CDR3: CASSFRSSGISYEQYF. CDR3 DNA sequence: TGTGCCAGCAGTTTCCGAAGTAGCGGGATCTCCTACGAGCAGTACTTC.

The CDR3 here is CASTDLTGGQSYQETQYF. The CDR3 nucleotides read TGTGCCAGCACCGACCTCACAGGGGGCCAATCGTACCAAGAGACCCAGTACTTC. The rearrangement joins TRBV11-2 to TRBJ2-5; 9 bases are a match to TRBD1. Germline CDR1 is SGHAT and CDR2 is FQNNGV. The CDR3 loop spans 18 amino acids. The J segment lost 0 bases and the V segment lost 7 bases, leaving 15 bases of the junction unmatched.

V and J are TRBV24-1 and TRBJ2-1, with D perhaps matching TRBD1 or TRBD2 (6 bases each). The V end was cut by 5 bases, the J end by 5 bases, with 21 bases between. Germline assignment: CDR1 KGHDR and CDR2 SFDVKD. This CDR3 region has 17 residues. CDR3 region: CATSATRGQGTHNEQFF. The CDR3, as DNA: TGTGCCACCAGTGCCACTCGGGGGCAGGGAACGCACAATGAGCAGTTCTTC.

This clone was counted once. The V call is TRBV5-4, the J call TRBJ2-7; TRBD2 matches at 9 bases. The CDR3 is made up of 14 amino acids. V gave up 7 bases and J gave up 5 bases; unmatched junction bases: 10. The germline CDR1 and CDR2 sequences are SGHNT and YYREEE (reference sequence). The DNA for the CDR3 is TGTGCCAGCCACCGGGCGGGAGGGTTGAACGAGCAGTACTTC. Translating gives CASHRAGGLNEQYF.

With regard to this clone: One junction end disagrees with the germline gene, perhaps due to a read error. The rearrangement joins TRBV28 to TRBJ2-4, with D maybe TRBD1 (5 bases). Germline CDR1 reads MDHEN; CDR2 reads SYDVKM. The CDR3 is made up of 17 amino acids. CDR3 sequence reads: CASSLQVQVVAKNIQYF. The CDR3 nucleotides read TGTGCTAGCAGTTTACAAGTACAGGTCGTCGCCAAAAACATTCAGTACTTC. Full variable domain (rest looked up from reference TRBV28 and TRBJ2-4): DVKVTQSSRYLVKRTGEKVFLECVQDMDHENMFWYRQDPGLGLRLIYFSYDVKMKEKGDIPEGYSVSREKKERFSLILESASTNQTSMYLCASSLQVQVVAKNIQYFGAGTRLSVL.

This clone showed up just once. This chain links TRBV28 with TRBJ1-2; 7 positions match TRBD1. V lost 3 bases, J lost 0 bases, and 4 bases stayed unmatched. The CDR3 totals 15 residues. Germline CDR1 reads MDHEN; CDR2 reads SYDVKM. The CDR3 nucleotides are TGTGCCAGCAGTTTCAGAGGGGGCGCTAACTATGGCTACACCTTC. This encodes CASSFRGGANYGYTF.

The J gene is TRBJ2-3, the V gene TRBV10-3; D gene ambiguous. From germline, CDR1 is ENHRY and CDR2 SYGVKD. This CDR3 has 11 residues. V was shortened by 6 bases and J by 9 bases, with 10 bases between the two germline ends. CDR3 residues: CAISQADTQYF. The CDR3 DNA follows: TGTGCCATCAGCCAAGCTGACACGCAGTATTTT.

In its sample, this clone was seen once. This chain links TRBV24-1 with TRBJ2-3; D assignment may be TRBD1 or TRBD2 (5 bases each). This CDR3 contains 16 residues. V was pared by 2 bases and J by 1 base, with 12 bases between. Germline CDR1 reads KGHDR; CDR2 reads SFDVKD. CDR3 nucleotides: TGTGCCACCAGTGATTACGGGGCATCGGGCACAGATACGCAGTATTTT. Translated, it gives CATSDYGASGTDTQYF.

J is TRBJ2-3 and V is TRBV19; perhaps D is TRBD1 or TRBD2 (5 bases each). The CDR3 loop spans 16 amino acids. Trimming left V 3 bases short and J 4 bases short, with 17 bases between. From germline, CDR1 is LNHDA and CDR2 SQIVND (reference sequence). The DNA of the CDR3 is TGTGCCAGTAGTATGAAGACGTTCTGGGACCCAGATACGCAGTATTTT. Protein product: CASSMKTFWDPDTQYF.

The rearrangement uses TRBV4-1 and TRBJ2-3; D is unresolved. Trimming pared 3 bases from V and 0 bases from J, leaving 4 bases between. This CDR3 has 13 residues. Looked up from germline, CDR1 is MGHRA and CDR2 is YSYEKL. CDR3 DNA sequence: TGCGCCAGCAGCCATGCTAGCACAGATACGCAGTATTTT. Translating it yields CASSHASTDTQYF.

The rearrangement uses TRBV12-3 or TRBV12-4 and TRBJ1-1; D unclear. V lost 1 base and J lost 5, with 5 bases in between. CDR3 length: 12 residues. CDR3 coding DNA: TGTGCCAGCAGTTTAGGGGTGACTGAAGCTTTCTTT. It is translated as CASSLGVTEAFF.

Concerning this clone itself: Other nucleotide sequences from this sample produce the same CDR3. The rearrangement links TRBV28 to TRBJ1-1; D is uncertain. Trimming shortened V by 2 bases and J by 2 bases, and 3 bases separated the two germline ends. This CDR3 region has 12 residues. Germline CDR1 is MDHEN and CDR2 is SYDVKM. The CDR3 reads CASSLLNTEAFF. The CDR3 DNA reads TGTGCCAGCAGTTTACTAAACACTGAAGCTTTCTTT.

V is TRBV10-3 and J is TRBJ1-1; perhaps TRBD1 as D (5 bases). Germline CDR1 is ENHRY and CDR2 is SYGVKD. The CDR3 spans 15 residues. V gave up 4 bases and J gave up 1 base, with 13 bases separating them. CDR3 residues: CAISASGVWNTEAFF. The CDR3 DNA follows: TGTGCCATCAGTGCGTCGGGGGTTTGGAACACTGAAGCTTTCTTT.

The gene calls are TRBV3-1 (or the pseudogene TRBV3-2) and TRBJ2-7; D tentatively fits TRBD1 or TRBD2 (5 bases each). This CDR3 comprises 16 residues. V was trimmed by 0 bases and J by 5 bases, leaving 17 bases between them. Germline V gene data show CDR1 as LGHDT and CDR2 as YNNKEL (reference sequence). DNA of the CDR3: TGTGCCAGCAGCCAAGATCGAGGGGTTCTTCCTGACGAGCAGTACTTC. Protein: CASSQDRGVLPDEQYF.

This clone was seen once. This sequence joins TRBV5-6 and TRBJ1-2; TRBD1 is a possible D gene (6 bases). The ends were cut back, 2 bases at V and 5 bases at J, with 10 bases in the middle. The CDR3 has 13 residues. In germline, CDR1 is SGHDT, CDR2 YYEEEE. The CDR3 DNA sequence: TGTGCCAGCAGCTTATCAGGGGATTATGGCTACACCTTC. Translating gives CASSLSGDYGYTF.

The CDR3 region is CASSPRAMSAGTSNQPQHF. CDR3 bases: TGTGCCAGCTCACCGCGGGCAATGAGTGCCGGCACTAGCAATCAGCCCCAGCATTTT. The chain recombines TRBV18 with TRBJ1-5; no reliable D call. V was shortened by 3 bases and J by 0 bases, with 21 bases between the two germline ends. The CDR3 sequence is 19 residues long. Germline assignment: CDR1 KGHSH and CDR2 LQKENI.

The chain joins TRBV28 to TRBJ2-1; D unclear. The CDR3 covers 14 residues. Trimming took off 4 bases at V and 5 bases at J, with 12 bases between the two ends. Germline CDR1 and CDR2: MDHEN and SYDVKM. The CDR3, as DNA: TGTGCCAGCAGTTCCTCGTCCGGGCACAATGAGCAGTTCTTC. Translation: CASSSSSGHNEQFF.

The chain is built from TRBV7-2 and TRBJ2-2; no clear D gene. The germline CDR1 and CDR2 sequences are SGHTA and FQGNSA. V was clipped by 5 bases and J by 4 bases, with 11 bases between them. This CDR3 comprises 14 residues. The CDR3 sequence is CASSPRRFTGELFF. CDR3 sequence (DNA): TGTGCCAGCAGCCCCCGCCGTTTCACCGGGGAGCTGTTTTTT.

The rearrangement links TRBV27 to TRBJ2-3, with D unresolved. CDR3 size: 15 residues. Germline V gene sequence: CDR1 MNHEY, CDR2 SMNVEV (reference sequence). The germline V and J ends were trimmed by 3 bases and 0 bases, with 10 bases remaining between them. The CDR3 coding sequence is TGTGCCAGCAGTTTTTCCCACCCGAGCACAGATACGCAGTATTTT. This codes for CASSFSHPSTDTQYF.